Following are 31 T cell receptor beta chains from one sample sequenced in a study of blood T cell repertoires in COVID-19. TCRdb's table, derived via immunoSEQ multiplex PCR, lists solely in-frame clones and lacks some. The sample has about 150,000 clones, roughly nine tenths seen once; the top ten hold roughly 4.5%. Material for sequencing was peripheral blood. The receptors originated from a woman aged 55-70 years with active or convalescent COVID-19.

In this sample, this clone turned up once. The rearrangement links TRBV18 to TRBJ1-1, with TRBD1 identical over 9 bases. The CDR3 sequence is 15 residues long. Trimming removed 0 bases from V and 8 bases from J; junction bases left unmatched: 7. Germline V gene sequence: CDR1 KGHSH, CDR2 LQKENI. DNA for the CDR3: TGTGCCAGCTCACCACCGATGGGACAGGGTACCGAAGCTTTCTTT. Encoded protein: CASSPPMGQGTEAFF. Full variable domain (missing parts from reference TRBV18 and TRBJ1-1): NAGVMQNPRHLVRRRGQEARLRCSPMKGHSHVYWYRQLPEEGLKFMVYLQKENIIDESGMPKERFSAEFPKEGPSILRIQQVVRGDSAAYFCASSPPMGQGTEAFFGQGTRLTVV.

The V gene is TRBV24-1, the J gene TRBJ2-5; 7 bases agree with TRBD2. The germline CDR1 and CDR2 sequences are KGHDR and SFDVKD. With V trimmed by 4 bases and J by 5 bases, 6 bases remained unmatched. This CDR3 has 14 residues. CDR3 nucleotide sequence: TGTGCCACCAGTGACGGGGGGTTGGGGGAGACCCAGTACTTC. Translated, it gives CATSDGGLGETQYF.

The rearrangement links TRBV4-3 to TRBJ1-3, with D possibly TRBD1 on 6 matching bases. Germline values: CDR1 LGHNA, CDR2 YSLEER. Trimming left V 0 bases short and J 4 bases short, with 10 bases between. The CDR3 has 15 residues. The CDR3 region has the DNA TGCGCCAGCAGCCAAGATCCGGGGGGCGGAAACACCATATATTTT. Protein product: CASSQDPGGGNTIYF.

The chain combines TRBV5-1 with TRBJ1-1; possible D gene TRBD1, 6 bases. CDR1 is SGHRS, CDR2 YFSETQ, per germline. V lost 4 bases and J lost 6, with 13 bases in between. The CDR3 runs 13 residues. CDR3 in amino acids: CASSPDSYPEAFF. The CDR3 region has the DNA TGCGCCAGCAGCCCGGACAGTTACCCTGAAGCTTTCTTT.

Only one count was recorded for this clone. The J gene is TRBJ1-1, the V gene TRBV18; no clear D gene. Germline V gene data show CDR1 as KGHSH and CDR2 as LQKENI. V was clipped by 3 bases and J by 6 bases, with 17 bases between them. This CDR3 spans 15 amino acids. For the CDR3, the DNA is TGTGCCAGCTCACCGCTGATGGGAGTTGGGGCTGAAGCTTTCTTT. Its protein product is CASSPLMGVGAEAFF.

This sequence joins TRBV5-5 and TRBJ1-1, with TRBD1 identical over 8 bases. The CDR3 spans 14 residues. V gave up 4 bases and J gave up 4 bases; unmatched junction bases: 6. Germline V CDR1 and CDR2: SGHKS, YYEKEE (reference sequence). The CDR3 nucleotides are TGTGCCAGCAGCCTCGGACAGGGCACCACTGAAGCTTTCTTT. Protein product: CASSLGQGTTEAFF.

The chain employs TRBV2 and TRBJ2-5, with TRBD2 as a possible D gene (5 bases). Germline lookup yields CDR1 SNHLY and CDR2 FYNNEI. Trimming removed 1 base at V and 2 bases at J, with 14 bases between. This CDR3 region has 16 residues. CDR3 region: CASSEEAPWRQETQYF. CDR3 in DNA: TGTGCCAGCAGTGAAGAGGCCCCTTGGAGGCAAGAGACCCAGTACTTC.

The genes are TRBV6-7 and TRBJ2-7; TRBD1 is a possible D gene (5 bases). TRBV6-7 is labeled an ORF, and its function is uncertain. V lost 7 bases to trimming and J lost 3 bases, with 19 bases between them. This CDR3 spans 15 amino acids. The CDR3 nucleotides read TGTGCCAGCATCTTCGTCCCCAGGGATCGCTACGAGCAGTACTTC. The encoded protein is CASIFVPRDRYEQYF.

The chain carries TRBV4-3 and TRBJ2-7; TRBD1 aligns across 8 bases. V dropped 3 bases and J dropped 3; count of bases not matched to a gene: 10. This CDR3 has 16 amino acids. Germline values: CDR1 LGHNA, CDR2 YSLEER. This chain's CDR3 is CASSQGPLDRDYEQYF. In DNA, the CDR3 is TGCGCCAGCAGCCAGGGTCCTCTGGACAGGGACTACGAGCAGTACTTC.

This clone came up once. The CDR3 DNA follows: TGTGCCAGTAGTTGGGGAAGGGAGGATGAAAAACTGTTTTTT. It codes for CASSWGREDEKLFF. J is TRBJ1-4 and V is TRBV19; D not resolved. CDR3 length equals 14 residues. Trimming removed 5 bases from V and 6 bases from J, with 13 bases in between. The germline V gene has CDR1 LNHDA and CDR2 SQIVND (reference sequence).

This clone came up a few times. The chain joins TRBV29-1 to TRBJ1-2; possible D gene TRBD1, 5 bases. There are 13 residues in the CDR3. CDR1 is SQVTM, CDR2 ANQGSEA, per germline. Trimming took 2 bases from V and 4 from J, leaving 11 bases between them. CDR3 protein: CSVERGEGYGYTF. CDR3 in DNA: TGCAGCGTTGAACGGGGGGAGGGCTATGGCTACACCTTC.

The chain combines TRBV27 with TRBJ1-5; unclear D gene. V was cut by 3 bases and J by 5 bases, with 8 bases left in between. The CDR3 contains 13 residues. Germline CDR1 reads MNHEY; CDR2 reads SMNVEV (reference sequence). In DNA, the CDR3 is TGTGCCAGCAGTTTGCGAAGTTATCAGCCCCAGCATTTT. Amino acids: CASSLRSYQPQHF.

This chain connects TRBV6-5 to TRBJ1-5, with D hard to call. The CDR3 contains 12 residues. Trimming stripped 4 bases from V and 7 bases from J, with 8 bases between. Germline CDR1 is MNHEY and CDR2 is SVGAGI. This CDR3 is CASSSGLQPQHF. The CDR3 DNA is TGTGCCAGCAGTTCGGGGTTGCAGCCCCAGCATTTT.

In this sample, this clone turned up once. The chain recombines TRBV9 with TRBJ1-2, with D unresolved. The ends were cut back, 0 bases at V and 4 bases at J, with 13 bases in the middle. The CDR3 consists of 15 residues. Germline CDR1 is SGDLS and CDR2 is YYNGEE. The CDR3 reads CASSVAVDLSYGYTF. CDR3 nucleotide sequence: TGTGCCAGCAGCGTAGCGGTCGATCTCTCCTATGGCTACACCTTC.

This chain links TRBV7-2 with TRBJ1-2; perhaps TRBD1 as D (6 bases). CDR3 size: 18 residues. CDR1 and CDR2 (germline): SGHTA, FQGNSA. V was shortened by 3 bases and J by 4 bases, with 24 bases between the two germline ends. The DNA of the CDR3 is TGTGCCAGCAGCTTTGTCGGGACAAGCATTACCCGGGGCTATGGCTACACCTTC. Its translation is CASSFVGTSITRGYGYTF.

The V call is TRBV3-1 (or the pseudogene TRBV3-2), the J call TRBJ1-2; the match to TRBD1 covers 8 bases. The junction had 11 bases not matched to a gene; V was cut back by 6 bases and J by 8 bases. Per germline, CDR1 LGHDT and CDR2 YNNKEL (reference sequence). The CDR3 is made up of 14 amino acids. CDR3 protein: CASSRATGGRGYTF. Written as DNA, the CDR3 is TGTGCCAGCAGTCGTGCCACAGGGGGACGGGGCTACACCTTC.

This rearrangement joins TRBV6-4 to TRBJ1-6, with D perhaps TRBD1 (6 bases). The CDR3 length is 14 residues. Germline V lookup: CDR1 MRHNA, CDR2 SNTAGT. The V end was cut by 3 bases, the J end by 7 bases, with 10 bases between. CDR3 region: CASSENGQNSPLHF. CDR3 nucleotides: TGTGCCAGCAGTGAGAATGGACAGAATTCACCCCTCCACTTT.

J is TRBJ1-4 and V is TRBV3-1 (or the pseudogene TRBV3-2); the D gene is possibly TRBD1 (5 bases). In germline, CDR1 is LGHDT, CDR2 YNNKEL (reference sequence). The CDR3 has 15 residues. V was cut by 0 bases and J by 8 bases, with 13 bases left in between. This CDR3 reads CASSQELPGLEKLFF. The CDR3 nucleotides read TGTGCCAGCAGCCAAGAGCTCCCAGGGCTCGAAAAACTGTTTTTT.

CDR3 residues: CAWGTRGAGPWYSPLHF. The CDR3 bases are TGTGCCTGGGGAACCCGGGGAGCGGGGCCCTGGTATTCACCCCTCCACTTT. The rearrangement uses TRBV30 and TRBJ1-6; D perhaps matches TRBD1 (5 bases). CDR1 is GTSNPN and CDR2 is SVGIG in the germline V gene (reference sequence). The V and J ends lost 5 bases and 8 bases respectively, with 25 bases between them. The CDR3 spans 17 residues.

CDR3 sequence: CASGWSRGGFGELFF. As DNA, the CDR3 is TGTGCCAGCGGTTGGTCCCGGGGGGGCTTCGGGGAGCTGTTTTTT. The rearrangement links TRBV6-2 or TRBV6-3 to TRBJ2-2; 8 nucleotides agree with TRBD2. V was pared by 8 bases and J by 7 bases, with 12 bases of the junction left unmatched. Germline V lookup: CDR1 MNHEY, CDR2 SVGEGT. There are 15 residues in the CDR3.

The CDR3 reads CASSDLGLSTDTQYF. The CDR3 bases are TGTGCCAGCAGCGACCTGGGACTCAGCACAGATACGCAGTATTTT. The chain joins TRBV6-4 to TRBJ2-3; D may be TRBD2 (6 bases). The V gene's germline CDR1 is MRHNA and CDR2 SNTAGT. Deletions cut 6 bases from V and 0 bases from J, with 13 bases between. The CDR3 totals 15 residues.

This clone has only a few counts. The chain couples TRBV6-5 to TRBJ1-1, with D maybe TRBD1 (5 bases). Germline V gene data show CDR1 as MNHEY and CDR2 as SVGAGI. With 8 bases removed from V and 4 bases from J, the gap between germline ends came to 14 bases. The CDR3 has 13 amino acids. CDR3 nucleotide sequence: TGTGCCAGCTGCAGGGATGGTATCACTGAAGCTTTCTTT. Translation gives CASCRDGITEAFF.

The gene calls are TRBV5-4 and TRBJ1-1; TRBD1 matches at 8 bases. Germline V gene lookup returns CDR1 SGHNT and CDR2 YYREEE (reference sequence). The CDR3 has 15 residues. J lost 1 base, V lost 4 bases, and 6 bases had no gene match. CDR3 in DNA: TGTGCCAGCAGCGCCACGACAGGGGCGAACACTGAAGCTTTCTTT. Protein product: CASSATTGANTEAFF.

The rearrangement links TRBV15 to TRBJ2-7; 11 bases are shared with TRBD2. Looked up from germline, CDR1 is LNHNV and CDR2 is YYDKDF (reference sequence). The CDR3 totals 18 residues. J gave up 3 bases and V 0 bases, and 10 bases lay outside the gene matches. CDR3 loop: CATSRDFALAGGDYEQYF. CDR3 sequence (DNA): TGTGCCACCAGCAGAGATTTCGCGCTAGCGGGGGGAGACTACGAGCAGTACTTC.

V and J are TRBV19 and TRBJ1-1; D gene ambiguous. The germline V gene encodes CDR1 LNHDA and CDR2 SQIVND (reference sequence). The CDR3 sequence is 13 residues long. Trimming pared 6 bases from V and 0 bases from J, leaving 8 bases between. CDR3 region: CASSAGLNTEAFF. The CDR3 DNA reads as TGTGCCAGTAGCGCGGGGTTGAACACTGAAGCTTTCTTT.

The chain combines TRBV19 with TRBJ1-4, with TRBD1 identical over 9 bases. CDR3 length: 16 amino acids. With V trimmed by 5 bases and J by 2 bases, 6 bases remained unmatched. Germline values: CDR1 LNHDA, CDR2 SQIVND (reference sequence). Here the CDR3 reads CASSLWTGETNEKLFF. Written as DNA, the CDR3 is TGTGCCAGTAGTCTTTGGACAGGGGAGACTAATGAAAAACTGTTTTTT.

CDR3 DNA sequence: TGTGCCAGCTCACCACAACAGGGCAACACTGAAGCTTTCTTT. Amino acid sequence: CASSPQQGNTEAFF. The gene calls are TRBV18 and TRBJ1-1, with D perhaps TRBD1 (6 bases). This CDR3 region has 14 residues. Per the germline V gene, CDR1 is KGHSH and CDR2 is LQKENI. The ends were cut back, 1 base at V and 2 bases at J, with 8 bases in the middle.

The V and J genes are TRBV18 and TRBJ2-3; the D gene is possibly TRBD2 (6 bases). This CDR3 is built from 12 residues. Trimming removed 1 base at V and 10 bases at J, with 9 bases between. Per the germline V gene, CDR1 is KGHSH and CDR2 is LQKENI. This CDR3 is CASSPRGEAQYF. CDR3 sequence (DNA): TGTGCCAGCTCACCACGGGGGGAAGCGCAGTATTTT. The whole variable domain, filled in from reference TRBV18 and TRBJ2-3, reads NAGVMQNPRHLVRRRGQEARLRCSPMKGHSHVYWYRQLPEEGLKFMVYLQKENIIDESGMPKERFSAEFPKEGPSILRIQQVVRGDSAAYFCASSPRGEAQYFGPGTRLTVL.

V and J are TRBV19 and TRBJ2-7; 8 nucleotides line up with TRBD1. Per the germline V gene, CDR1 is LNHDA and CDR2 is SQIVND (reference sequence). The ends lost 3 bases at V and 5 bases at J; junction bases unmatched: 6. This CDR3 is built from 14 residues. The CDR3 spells CASSMGRGLHEQYF. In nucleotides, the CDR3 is TGTGCCAGTAGTATGGGCAGGGGGCTACACGAGCAGTACTTC.

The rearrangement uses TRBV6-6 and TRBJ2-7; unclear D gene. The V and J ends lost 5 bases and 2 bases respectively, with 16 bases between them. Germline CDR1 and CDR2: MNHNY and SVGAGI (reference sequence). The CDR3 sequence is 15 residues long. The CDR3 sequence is CASSPVAGSTYEQYF. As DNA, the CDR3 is TGTGCCAGCAGTCCGGTCGCCGGTTCCACCTACGAGCAGTACTTC.

CDR3 in DNA: TGTGCCAGTAGTATACAGGGATCCTACGAGCAGTACTTC. As protein: CASSIQGSYEQYF. V gene TRBV19 combines with J gene TRBJ2-7; a possible D gene is TRBD1 (5 bases). Trimming took 2 bases from V and 1 from J, leaving 6 bases between them. CDR3 length: 13 residues. Germline V gene sequence: CDR1 LNHDA, CDR2 SQIVND (reference sequence).